The source of this T cell receptor beta chain is a study of blood T cell repertoires in COVID-19. Produced via immunoSEQ multiplex PCR; TCRdb's table is partial and in-frame only. The sample holds roughly 100,000 clones, almost 80% seen once. Germline V gene data show CDR1 as LGHNA and CDR2 as YNFKEQ. The trim removed 0 bases at V and 8 bases at J, leaving 7 bases unmatched. The CDR3 is 15 amino acids. The receptor was isolated from a man between 60 and 75 years old with active or convalescent COVID-19. This sequence joins TRBV4-2 and TRBJ2-3, with 8 bases fitting TRBD1. The sample consisted of peripheral blood. CDR3 bases: TGTGCCAGCAGCCAAGAATCGCAGGGGGCGAGTACGCAGTATTTT. This translates into CASSQESQGASTQYF.